The clone carrying this TCR beta chain was counted ten times or more. No antigen is known for it. These data are taken from a study of T cells after yellow fever vaccination. The overall study: Fractions of limited cellularity were prepared by means of SMART-Seq v4 Ultra Low Input.

Broader study findings: Although most clonotypes did not, a small share appeared in both CD4 and CD8 compartments. High-abundance clonotypes from the bulk population could contaminate FACS-sorted repertoires.

Trimming took off 0 bases at V and 2 bases at J, with 8 bases between the two ends. The CDR3 length is 14 residues. Germline V gene sequence: CDR1 SGHRS, CDR2 YFSETQ. TCRdb ran MiXCR on the 5' RACE reads and lists one entry per CDR3 protein. The sample carries some 390,000 distinct CDR3 sequences, under 20% recorded once. This specimen consisted of PBMCs, obtained before the yellow fever booster vaccination. This clonotype was obtained from a man younger than 35 who received the YFV17D yellow fever vaccine. V gene TRBV5-1 combines with J gene TRBJ1-2; D may be TRBD1 (6 bases). The CDR3 protein is CASSLDRVNYGYTF. The CDR3 DNA follows: TGCGCCAGCAGCTTGGACAGGGTCAACTATGGCTACACCTTC. The full variable domain, with the rest looked up from reference TRBV5-1 and TRBJ1-2, is KAGVTQTPRYLIKTRGQQVTLSCSPISGHRSVSWYQQTPGQGLQFLFEYFSETQRNKGNFPGRFSGRQFSNSRSEMNVSTLELGDSALYLCASSLDRVNYGYTFGSGTRLTVV.